The source of this T cell receptor beta chain is a study of blood T cell repertoires in COVID-19. Across the whole study: The United States, Italy and Spain provided the acute and convalescent COVID-19 samples. From T cells, B-cell-depleted T cells, or PBMCs came the material, which was cDNA or gDNA.

V lost 7 bases to trimming and J lost 10 bases, with 16 bases between them. CDR1 is SNHLY, CDR2 FYNNEI, per germline. The CDR3 spans 12 residues. The authors' processing: Amplifying reference gene primers gave estimates of nucleated cell counts. Produced via immunoSEQ multiplex PCR; TCRdb's table is partial and in-frame only. V and J calls and clone size are copied from that table; D and trimming were computed from the DNA. The sample carries around 300,000 clones, 85% to 90% recorded once. The rearrangement links TRBV2 to TRBJ1-1; D unclear. The sample comprised peripheral blood. The clonotype was recovered from a woman aged 35 to 49 with acute or convalescent COVID-19. CDR3 loop: CASTGERSGAFF. CDR3 nucleotide sequence: TGTGCCAGCACGGGTGAGCGATCTGGAGCTTTCTTT.